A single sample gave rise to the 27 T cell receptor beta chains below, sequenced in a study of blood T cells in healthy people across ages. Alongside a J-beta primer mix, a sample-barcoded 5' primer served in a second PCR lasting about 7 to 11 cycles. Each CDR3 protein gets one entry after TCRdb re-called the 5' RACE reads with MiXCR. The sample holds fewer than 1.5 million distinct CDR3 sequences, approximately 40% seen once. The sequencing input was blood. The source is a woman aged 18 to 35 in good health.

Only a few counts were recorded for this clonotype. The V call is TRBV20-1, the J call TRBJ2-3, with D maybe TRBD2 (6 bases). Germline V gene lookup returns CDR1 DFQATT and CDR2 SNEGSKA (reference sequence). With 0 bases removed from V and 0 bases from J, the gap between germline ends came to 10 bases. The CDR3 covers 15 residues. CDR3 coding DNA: TGCAGTGCTAGAGAGTCGGGGACTAGCACAGATACGCAGTATTTT. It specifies CSARESGTSTDTQYF.

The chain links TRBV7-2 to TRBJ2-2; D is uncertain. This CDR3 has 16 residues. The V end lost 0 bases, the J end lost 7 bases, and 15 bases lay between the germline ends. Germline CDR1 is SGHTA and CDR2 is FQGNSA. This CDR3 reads CASSLAPSSVIGELFF. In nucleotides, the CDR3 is TGTGCCAGCAGCTTAGCCCCATCCAGCGTAATCGGGGAGCTGTTTTTT. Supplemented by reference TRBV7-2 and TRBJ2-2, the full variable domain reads GAGVSQSPSNKVTEKGKDVELRCDPISGHTALYWYRQSLGQGLEFLIYFQGNSAPDKSGLPSDRFSAERTGGSVSTLTIQRTQQEDSAVYLCASSLAPSSVIGELFFGEGSRLTVL.

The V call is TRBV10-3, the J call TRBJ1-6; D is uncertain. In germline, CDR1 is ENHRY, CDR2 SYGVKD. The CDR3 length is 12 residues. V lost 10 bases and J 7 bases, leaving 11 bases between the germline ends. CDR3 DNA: TGTGCCAGCGGTGTGGGAAATTCACCCCTCCACTTT. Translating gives CASGVGNSPLHF.

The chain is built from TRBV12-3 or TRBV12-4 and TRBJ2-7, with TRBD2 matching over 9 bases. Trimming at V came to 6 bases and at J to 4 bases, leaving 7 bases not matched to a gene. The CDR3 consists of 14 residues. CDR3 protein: CASRPGLALYEQYF. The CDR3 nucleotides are TGTGCCAGCAGACCGGGACTAGCCCTATACGAGCAGTACTTC.

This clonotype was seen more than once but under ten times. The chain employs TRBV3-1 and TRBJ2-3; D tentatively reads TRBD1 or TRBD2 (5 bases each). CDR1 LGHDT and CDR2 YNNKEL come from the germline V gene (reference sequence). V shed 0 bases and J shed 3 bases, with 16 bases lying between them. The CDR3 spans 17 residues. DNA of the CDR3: TGTGCCAGCAGCCAAGACGGAGAGGGGTTGCCGACAGATACGCAGTATTTT. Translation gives CASSQDGEGLPTDTQYF.

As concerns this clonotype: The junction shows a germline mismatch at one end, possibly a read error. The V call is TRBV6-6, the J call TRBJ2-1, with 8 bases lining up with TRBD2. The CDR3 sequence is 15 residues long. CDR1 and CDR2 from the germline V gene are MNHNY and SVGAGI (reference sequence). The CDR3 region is CASRASGSPPNEQVF. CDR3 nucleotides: TGTGCCAGCAGAGCAAGCGGGAGCCCTCCCAATGAGCAGGTCTTC.

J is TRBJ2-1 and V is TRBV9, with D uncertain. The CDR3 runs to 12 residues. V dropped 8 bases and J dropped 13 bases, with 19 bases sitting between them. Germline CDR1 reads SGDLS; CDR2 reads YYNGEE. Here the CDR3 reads CASTIAGETQFF. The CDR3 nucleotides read TGTGCCAGTACTATAGCAGGAGAGACCCAGTTCTTC.

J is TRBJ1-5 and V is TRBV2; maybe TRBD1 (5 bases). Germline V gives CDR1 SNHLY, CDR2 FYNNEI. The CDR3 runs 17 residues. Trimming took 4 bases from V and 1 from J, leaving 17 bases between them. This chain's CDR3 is CASSGAGRGVSNQPQHF. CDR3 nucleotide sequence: TGTGCCAGCAGTGGTGCGGGACGCGGCGTAAGCAATCAGCCCCAGCATTTT. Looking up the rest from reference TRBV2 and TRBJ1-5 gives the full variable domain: EPEVTQTPSHQVTQMGQEVILRCVPISNHLYFYWYRQILGQKVEFLVSFYNNEISEKSEIFDDQFSVERPDGSNFTLKIRSTKLEDSAMYFCASSGAGRGVSNQPQHFGDGTRLSIL.

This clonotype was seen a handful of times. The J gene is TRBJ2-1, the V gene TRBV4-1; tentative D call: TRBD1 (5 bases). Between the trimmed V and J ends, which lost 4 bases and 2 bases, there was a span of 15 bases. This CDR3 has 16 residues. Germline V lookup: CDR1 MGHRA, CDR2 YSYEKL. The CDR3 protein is CASSPRVLDTYNEQFF. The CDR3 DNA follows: TGCGCCAGCAGCCCAAGGGTTTTGGACACCTACAATGAGCAGTTCTTC.

The CDR3 sequence: CASSQSRGRADTQYF. The CDR3 region has the DNA TGTGCCAGCAGCCAAAGCAGGGGGCGCGCAGATACGCAGTATTTT. This sequence joins TRBV3-1 and TRBJ2-3; 8 bases are a match to TRBD1. Germline V lookup: CDR1 LGHDT, CDR2 YNNKEL (reference sequence). Trimming took 2 bases from V and 4 from J; bases not matched to a gene: 5. The length of the CDR3 is 15 residues.

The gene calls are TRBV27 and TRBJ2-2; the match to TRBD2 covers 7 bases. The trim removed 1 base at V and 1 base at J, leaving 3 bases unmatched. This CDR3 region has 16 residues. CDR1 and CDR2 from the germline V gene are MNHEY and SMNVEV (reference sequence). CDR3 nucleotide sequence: TGTGCCAGCAGTTTATGGGGGGGGATGAACACCGGGGAGCTGTTTTTT. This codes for CASSLWGGMNTGELFF.

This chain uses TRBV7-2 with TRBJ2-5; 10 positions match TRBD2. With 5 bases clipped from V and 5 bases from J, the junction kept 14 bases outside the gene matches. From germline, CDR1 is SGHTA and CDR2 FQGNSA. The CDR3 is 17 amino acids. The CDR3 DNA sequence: TGTGCCAGCAGCCCTACGGGACTAGCGCAGAGCGGGGAGACCCAGTACTTC. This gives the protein CASSPTGLAQSGETQYF.

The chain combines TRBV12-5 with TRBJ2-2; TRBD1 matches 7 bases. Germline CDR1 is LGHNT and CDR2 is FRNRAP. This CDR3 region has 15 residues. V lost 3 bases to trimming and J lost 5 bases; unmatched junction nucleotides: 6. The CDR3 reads CASGFGTAGTGELFF. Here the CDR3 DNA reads TGTGCTAGTGGTTTTGGGACAGCAGGAACCGGGGAGCTGTTTTTT.

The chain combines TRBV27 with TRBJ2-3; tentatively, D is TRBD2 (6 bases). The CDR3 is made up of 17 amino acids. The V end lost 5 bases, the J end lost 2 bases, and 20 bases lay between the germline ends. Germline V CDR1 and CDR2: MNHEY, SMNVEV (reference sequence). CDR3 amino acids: CASSAKAPGLLTDTQYF. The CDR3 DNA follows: TGTGCCAGCAGTGCAAAGGCGCCGGGACTCCTCACAGATACGCAGTATTTT.

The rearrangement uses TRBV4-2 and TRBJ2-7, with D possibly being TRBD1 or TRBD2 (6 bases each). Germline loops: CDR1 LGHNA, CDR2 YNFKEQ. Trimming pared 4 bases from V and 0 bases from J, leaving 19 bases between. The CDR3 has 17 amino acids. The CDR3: CASSREEGGLHSYEQYF. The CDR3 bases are TGTGCCAGCAGCCGCGAAGAGGGGGGCCTGCACTCCTACGAGCAGTACTTC.

The CDR3 sequence: CASSYSGPGVADTQYF. Here the CDR3 DNA reads TGTGCCAGCAGTTACTCTGGGCCCGGAGTGGCAGATACGCAGTATTTT. The chain carries TRBV6-5 and TRBJ2-3; no clear D. The CDR3 has 16 amino acids. Germline V gives CDR1 MNHEY, CDR2 SVGAGI. The V end lost 0 bases, the J end lost 4 bases, and 14 bases lay between the germline ends.

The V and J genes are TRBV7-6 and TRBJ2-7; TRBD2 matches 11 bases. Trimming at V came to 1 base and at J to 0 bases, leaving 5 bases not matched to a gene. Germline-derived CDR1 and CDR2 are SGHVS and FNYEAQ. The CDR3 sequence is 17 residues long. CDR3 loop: CASSLEIAGGGSYEQYF. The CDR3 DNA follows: TGTGCCAGCAGCTTAGAAATAGCGGGAGGGGGCTCCTACGAGCAGTACTTC.

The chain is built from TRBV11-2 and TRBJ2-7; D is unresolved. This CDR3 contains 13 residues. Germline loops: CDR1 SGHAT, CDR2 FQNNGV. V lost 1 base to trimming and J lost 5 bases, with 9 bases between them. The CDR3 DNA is TGTGCCAGCAGCTTAGGGCTAGTCCACGAGCAGTACTTC. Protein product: CASSLGLVHEQYF. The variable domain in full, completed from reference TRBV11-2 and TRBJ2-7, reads EAGVAQSPRYKIIEKRQSVAFWCNPISGHATLYWYQQILGQGPKLLIQFQNNGVVDDSQLPKDRFSAERLKGVDSTLKIQPAKLEDSAVYLCASSLGLVHEQYFGPGTRLTVT.

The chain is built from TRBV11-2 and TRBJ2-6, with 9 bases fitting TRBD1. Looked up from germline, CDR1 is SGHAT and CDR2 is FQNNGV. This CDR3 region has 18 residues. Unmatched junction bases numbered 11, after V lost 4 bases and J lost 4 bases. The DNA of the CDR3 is TGTGCCAGCAGCTCAACTCGGGACAGGGAGTCCGGGGCCAACGTCCTGACTTTC. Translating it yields CASSSTRDRESGANVLTF.

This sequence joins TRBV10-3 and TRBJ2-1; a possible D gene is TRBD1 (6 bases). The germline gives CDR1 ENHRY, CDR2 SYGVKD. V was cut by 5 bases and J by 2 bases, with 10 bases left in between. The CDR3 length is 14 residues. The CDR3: CAISQQGTYNEQFF. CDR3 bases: TGTGCCATCAGTCAACAGGGCACCTACAATGAGCAGTTCTTC.

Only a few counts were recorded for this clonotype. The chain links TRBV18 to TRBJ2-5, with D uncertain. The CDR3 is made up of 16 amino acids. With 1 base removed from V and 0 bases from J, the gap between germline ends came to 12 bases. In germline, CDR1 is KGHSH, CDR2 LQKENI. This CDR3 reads CASSPQYNEYQETQYF. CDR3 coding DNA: TGTGCCAGCTCACCACAATATAACGAGTACCAAGAGACCCAGTACTTC.

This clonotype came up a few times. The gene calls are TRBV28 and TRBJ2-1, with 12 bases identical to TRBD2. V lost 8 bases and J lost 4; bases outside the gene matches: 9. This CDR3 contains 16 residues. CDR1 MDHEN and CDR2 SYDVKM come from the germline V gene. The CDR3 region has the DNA TGTGCCAGCTCCGGACTAGCGGGGACTACATACAATGAGCAGTTCTTC. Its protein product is CASSGLAGTTYNEQFF. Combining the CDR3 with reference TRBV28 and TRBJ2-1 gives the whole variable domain DVKVTQSSRYLVKRTGEKVFLECVQDMDHENMFWYRQDPGLGLRLIYFSYDVKMKEKGDIPEGYSVSREKKERFSLILESASTNQTSMYLCASSGLAGTTYNEQFFGPGTRLTVL.

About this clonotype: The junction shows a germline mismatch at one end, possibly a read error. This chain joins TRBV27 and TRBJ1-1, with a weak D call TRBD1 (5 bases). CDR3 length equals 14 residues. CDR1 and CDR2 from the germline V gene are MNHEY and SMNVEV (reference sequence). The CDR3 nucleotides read TGTGCCAGCAGTTCGAGGGGCGGAGTCACTGGAGCTTTCTTT. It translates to CASSSRGGVTGAFF.

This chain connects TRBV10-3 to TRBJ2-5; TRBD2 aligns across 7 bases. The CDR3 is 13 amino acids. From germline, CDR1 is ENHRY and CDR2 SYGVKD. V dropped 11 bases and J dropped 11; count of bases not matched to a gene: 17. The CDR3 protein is CASGTTGVEEQYF. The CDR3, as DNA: TGTGCCTCCGGGACTACGGGAGTGGAAGAGCAGTACTTC.

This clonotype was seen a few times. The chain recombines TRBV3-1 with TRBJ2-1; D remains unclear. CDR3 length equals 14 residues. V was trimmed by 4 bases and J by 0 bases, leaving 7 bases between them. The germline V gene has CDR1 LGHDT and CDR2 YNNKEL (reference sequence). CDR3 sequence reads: CASSLSVSYNEQFF. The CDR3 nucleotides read TGTGCCAGCAGCCTTTCGGTCTCCTACAATGAGCAGTTCTTC.

CDR3 sequence (DNA): TGTGCCAGCAGCACCGGACAGGGAGTTACTGGCTACACCTTC. Encoded protein: CASSTGQGVTGYTF. This rearrangement joins TRBV12-3 or TRBV12-4 to TRBJ1-2; 8 nucleotides match TRBD1. V shed 6 bases, J shed 7 bases, and the junction held 10 bases outside the gene matches. The CDR3 covers 14 residues.

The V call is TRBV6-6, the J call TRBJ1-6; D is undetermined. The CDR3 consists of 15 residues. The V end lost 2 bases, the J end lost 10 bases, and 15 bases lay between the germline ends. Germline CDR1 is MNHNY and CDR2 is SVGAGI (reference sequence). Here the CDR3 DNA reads TGTGCCAGCAGTTACCTTGTCGCTCCGGACTCACCCCTCCACTTT. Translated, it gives CASSYLVAPDSPLHF.